The 17 T cell receptor beta chains below all came from one sample that was sequenced in a study of blood T cell repertoires in COVID-19. Assay: immunoSEQ multiplex PCR; the TCRdb copy retains only in-frame clones and omits some. The repertoire consists of 490,000 or so clones, with around 89% occurring once and the leading ten covering less than 2%. Sequencing was done on a sample of PBMCs or T cells enriched from blood (not recorded which). Receptor source: a woman in her thirties or forties who had recovered from COVID-19.

The chain joins TRBV5-8 to TRBJ2-1, with unresolved D. The CDR3 is 14 amino acids. The germline V gene encodes CDR1 SGHTS and CDR2 YDEGEE. V gave up 2 bases and J gave up 0 bases, with 6 bases separating them. The chain's CDR3 is CASSFASSYNEQFF. CDR3 nucleotide sequence: TGTGCCAGCAGCTTCGCTAGCTCCTACAATGAGCAGTTCTTC.

J is TRBJ2-1 and V is TRBV11-2; no clear D. Trimming removed 3 bases from V and 10 bases from J, with 10 bases in between. Germline V gene data show CDR1 as SGHAT and CDR2 as FQNNGV. The length of the CDR3 is 12 residues. CDR3 sequence (DNA): TGTGCCAGCAGCTTCCCCCTCGGGGAGCAGTTCTTC. Translating gives CASSFPLGEQFF. Looking up the rest from reference TRBV11-2 and TRBJ2-1 gives the full variable domain: EAGVAQSPRYKIIEKRQSVAFWCNPISGHATLYWYQQILGQGPKLLIQFQNNGVVDDSQLPKDRFSAERLKGVDSTLKIQPAKLEDSAVYLCASSFPLGEQFFGPGTRLTVL.

This rearrangement joins TRBV11-3 to TRBJ2-3; D unresolved. V shed 4 bases and J shed 13 bases, with 12 bases lying between them. The germline gives CDR1 SGHNT, CDR2 YENEEA. This CDR3 contains 11 residues. CDR3 nucleotide sequence: TGTGCCAGCAGCTCCAGAGGCCTGGAGTATTTT. Amino acids: CASSSRGLEYF.

This chain connects TRBV3-1 (or the pseudogene TRBV3-2) to TRBJ2-1, with 11 bases identical to TRBD2. CDR1 is LGHDT and CDR2 is YNNKEL in the germline V gene (reference sequence). The CDR3 spans 14 residues. The V gene end was trimmed by 6 bases and the J gene end by 8 bases; junction bases not matched to a gene: 6. CDR3 residues: CASRLAGVQDEQFF. In DNA form, the CDR3 reads TGTGCCAGCAGACTAGCGGGAGTTCAAGATGAGCAGTTCTTC.

V is TRBV7-9 and J is TRBJ1-3; D uncertain. CDR3 length equals 17 residues. CDR1 and CDR2 from the germline V gene are SEHNR and FQNEAQ (reference sequence). The ends were cut back, 2 bases at V and 1 base at J, with 15 bases in the middle. The CDR3 DNA sequence: TGTGCCAGCAGCTTAAGGTCCGCGGTCGTATCTGGAAACACCATATATTTT. Protein product: CASSLRSAVVSGNTIYF.

The chain employs TRBV19 and TRBJ2-1; 12 bases line up with TRBD2. The CDR3 has 21 amino acids. The germline CDR1 and CDR2 sequences are LNHDA and SQIVND (reference sequence). J gave up 0 bases and V 4 bases, and 16 bases lay outside the gene matches. CDR3: CASSTAPPGLAGRSSYNEQFF. As DNA, the CDR3 is TGTGCCAGTAGTACCGCCCCGCCGGGACTAGCGGGCCGGAGCTCCTACAATGAGCAGTTCTTC.

A word on this clone: Mismatch with germline at one junction end may stem from a read error. The rearrangement links TRBV27 to TRBJ2-7, with 9 nucleotides matching TRBD1. The CDR3 extends over 15 amino acids. Germline CDR1 and CDR2: MNHEY and SMNVEV (reference sequence). The CDR3: CASSSFNDGDREPLF. CDR3 coding DNA: TGTGCCAGCAGTTCCTTCAATGATGGGGACAGGGAACCCCTTTTC.

The chain has TRBV6-5 and TRBJ2-1; D is uncertain. The CDR3 runs 13 residues. V shed 2 bases and J shed 7 bases, with 9 bases lying between them. Germline-derived CDR1 and CDR2 are MNHEY and SVGAGI. This CDR3 is CASSYPASNEQFF. The CDR3 bases are TGTGCCAGCAGTTACCCAGCGTCGAATGAGCAGTTCTTC.

This clone appeared once. This chain links TRBV4-3 with TRBJ1-1; no clear D gene. The CDR3 sequence is 14 residues long. With 4 bases removed from V and 6 bases from J, the gap between germline ends came to 15 bases. Germline values: CDR1 LGHNA, CDR2 YSLEER. CDR3 nucleotides: TGCGCCAGCAGCCCCAGCGCGGGTTACCCTGAAGCTTTCTTT. It yields the protein CASSPSAGYPEAFF.

The V call is TRBV24-1, the J call TRBJ2-3; 8 positions match TRBD2. Per germline, CDR1 KGHDR and CDR2 SFDVKD. The CDR3 length is 14 residues. The V and J ends lost 7 bases and 5 bases, in that order; junction bases with no gene match: 7. The DNA for the CDR3 is TGTGCCACCAGCGGGGGGGGGAGTAAAGATACGCAGTATTTT. Translating it yields CATSGGGSKDTQYF.

This clone came up once. The V gene is TRBV6-6, the J gene TRBJ2-1; 9 positions match TRBD2. The germline gives CDR1 MNHNY, CDR2 SVGAGI (reference sequence). This CDR3 spans 17 amino acids. Losses at the gene ends were 5 bases for V and 1 base for J; bases not matched to a gene: 9. The CDR3 DNA reads TGTGCCAGCAGTCGCGGGTTAGCGGGAGTATCCTACAATGAGCAGTTCTTC. Encoded protein: CASSRGLAGVSYNEQFF.

This sequence joins TRBV3-1 (or the pseudogene TRBV3-2) and TRBJ1-1; D is unresolved. This CDR3 region has 15 residues. V lost 3 bases, J lost 2 bases, and 13 bases lay in between. Germline CDR1 and CDR2: LGHDT and YNNKEL (reference sequence). CDR3 in amino acids: CASSQAGITNTEAFF. The CDR3 DNA reads as TGTGCCAGCAGCCAGGCGGGAATTACAAACACTGAAGCTTTCTTT.

This clone came up once. The rearrangement joins TRBV2 to TRBJ2-4; D possibly corresponds to TRBD2 (5 bases). The CDR3 is made up of 17 amino acids. V was clipped by 1 base and J by 2 bases, with 15 bases between them. Germline CDR1 reads SNHLY; CDR2 reads FYNNEI. CDR3 protein: CASSEGPGIYSKNIQYF. DNA of the CDR3: TGTGCCAGCAGTGAAGGGCCCGGGATATACTCCAAAAACATTCAGTACTTC.

The CDR3 coding sequence is TGCGCCAGCAGCTTGACAGGATTTGGCTCCTACGAGCAGTACTTC. Residues: CASSLTGFGSYEQYF. This chain links TRBV5-1 with TRBJ2-7; weak D call: TRBD1 (5 bases). CDR3 size: 15 residues. Trimming took off 1 base at V and 0 bases at J, with 11 bases between the two ends. Germline V gives CDR1 SGHRS, CDR2 YFSETQ. The full variable domain, completed using reference TRBV5-1 and TRBJ2-7, is KAGVTQTPRYLIKTRGQQVTLSCSPISGHRSVSWYQQTPGQGLQFLFEYFSETQRNKGNFPGRFSGRQFSNSRSEMNVSTLELGDSALYLCASSLTGFGSYEQYFGPGTRLTVT.

This chain connects TRBV10-3 to TRBJ2-7, with 9 bases lining up with TRBD2. The J segment lost 5 bases and the V segment lost 3 bases, leaving 5 bases of the junction unmatched. Germline V gene sequence: CDR1 ENHRY, CDR2 SYGVKD. This CDR3 has 14 residues. The CDR3 loop is CAISDGVAGDEQYF. The CDR3 coding sequence is TGTGCCATCAGTGATGGAGTAGCGGGAGACGAGCAGTACTTC.

The gene calls are TRBV2 and TRBJ1-3; 9 nucleotides agree with TRBD1. The germline V gene encodes CDR1 SNHLY and CDR2 FYNNEI. V shed 4 bases, J shed 2 bases, and the junction held 3 bases outside the gene matches. CDR3 length: 15 amino acids. The CDR3 sequence: CASSATGGTGNTIYF. The CDR3 nucleotides are TGTGCCAGCAGTGCGACAGGGGGGACTGGAAACACCATATATTTT.

The sample holds one count of this clone. This chain joins TRBV3-1 (or the pseudogene TRBV3-2) and TRBJ2-7; a weak D match, TRBD1 (6 bases). This CDR3 comprises 14 residues. Germline assignment: CDR1 LGHDT and CDR2 YNNKEL (reference sequence). With 4 bases removed from V and 2 bases from J, the gap between germline ends came to 12 bases. The CDR3 nucleotides are TGTGCCAGCAGCCTCAGGGGTGTCCCCTACGAGCAGTACTTC. This encodes CASSLRGVPYEQYF.